This T cell receptor beta chain stems from a study of shared clonotypes between healthy human individuals. Study-wide results and limits: Non-shared clonotypes had lower generation probabilities than those shared by all four donors. The study drew on few donors, limiting represented genetic and exposure-history diversity. Naive subsets, compared against memory subsets, generally had larger estimated richness values.

Caucasian adults living in Nashville, Tennessee, provided all samples. As regards this clone: Its antigen is unidentified.

This CDR3 is 15 amino acids long. CDR1 is KGHSH, CDR2 LQKENI, per germline. V lost 3 bases and J 2 bases, leaving 13 bases between the germline ends. TCRdb's table, derived via immunoSEQ multiplex PCR, lists solely in-frame clones and lacks some. The table has around 2.1 million clones, approximately 95% seen once. The rearrangement uses TRBV18 and TRBJ1-2, with D perhaps matching TRBD1 (5 bases). The sequence was obtained from a man younger than 35 in good health. Sequenced input: naive CD4+ T cells sorted from blood. The subset: CD45RA+ positively selected. Here the CDR3 reads CASSPLREGNYGYTF. As DNA, the CDR3 is TGTGCCAGCTCACCCCTCAGAGAGGGGAACTATGGCTACACCTTC.